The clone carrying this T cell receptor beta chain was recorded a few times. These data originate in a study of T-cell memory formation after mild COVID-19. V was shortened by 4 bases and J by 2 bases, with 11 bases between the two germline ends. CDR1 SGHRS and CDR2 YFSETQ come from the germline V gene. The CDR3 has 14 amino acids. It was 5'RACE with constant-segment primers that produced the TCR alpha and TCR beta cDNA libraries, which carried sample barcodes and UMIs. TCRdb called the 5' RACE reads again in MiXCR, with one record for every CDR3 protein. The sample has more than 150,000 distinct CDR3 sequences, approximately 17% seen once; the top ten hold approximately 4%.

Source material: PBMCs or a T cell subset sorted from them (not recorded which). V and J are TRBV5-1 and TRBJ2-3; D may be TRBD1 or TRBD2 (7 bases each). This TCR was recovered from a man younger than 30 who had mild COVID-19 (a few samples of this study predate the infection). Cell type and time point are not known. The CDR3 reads CASSQGGTTDTQYF. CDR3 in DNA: TGCGCCAGCAGCCAGGGGGGGACCACAGATACGCAGTATTTT.